What follows is one T cell receptor (beta chain) and its context. This clonotype came up many times. This clone's antigen is unknown. The input lacks base qualities; no much larger clone sits a single base away. The meaning of the sample's time point label: newly diagnosed GD, antithyroid drugs for less than 3 months. RNA was extracted from PBMCs in TRIzol for both TCR sequencing and RNA sequencing. The diagnosis of Graves' disease was made according to American Thyroid Association guidelines. Recruitment of patients was carried out at an endocrinology department in Xi'an, China. From each patient, approximately 10 milliliters of peripheral blood was collected into an EDTA anticoagulant tube. Ficoll Paque Plus density gradient separation was used to isolate PBMCs, and no further T cell sorting was done. An Agilent 2100 Bioanalyzer and agarose gel were used to check RNA quality, while a NanoDrop 2000 measured RNA concentration.

These data originate in a study of regulatory T cells in long-lasting Graves disease (dated by TCRdb to about 2021). With respect to the entire study: Antithyroid drugs had been taken for less than 3 months by newly diagnosed Graves' disease patients. Patients with persistent Graves' disease were compared with patients with newly diagnosed Graves' disease using TCR sequencing and RNA sequencing of peripheral blood. The study was conducted in China and was registered as a clinical trial. A total of around 35 samples were covered by TCR sequencing, comprising roughly 13 persistent and roughly 20 newly diagnosed Graves' disease patients.

CDR1 and CDR2 are drawn from the germline V gene: MNHEY, SVGEGT. Trimming takes 8 bases off V and 3 bases off J; junction bases not matched to a gene: 10. Inclusive of the bounding cysteine and phenylalanine, the CDR3 is 14 residues long. Kept here is only the CDR3 DNA, which spans 42 bases and is read in frame from base 1. The full study reports these points: Only peripheral blood was studied, because thyroid tissue, the primary lesion, was inaccessible. Sequencing and analysis were restricted to the TCR beta chain. TRBV28, TRBJ1-2 and TRBJ2-5 were preferentially used in persistent disease, while TRBV20-1 and TRBJ2-1 were favored in newly diagnosed disease. Persistent Graves' disease patients showed lower TCR Shannon entropy and fewer highly expanded clones than newly diagnosed patients, suggesting clonal expansion. The authors noted that the small sample size was a limitation that may lower accuracy. Persistent patients shared more public clonotypes among themselves (around 2,500) than newly diagnosed patients did (approximately 970).

Library creation used multiplex PCR. The listed sequencing device is Illumina HiSeq 4000. To build TCR beta libraries, CDR3 regions were amplified by Arm-PCR using iRepertoire HTBI primers. Before sequencing, the PCR products went through gel purification. For the original study's pipeline: Gene usage analysis of CDR3 amino acid clonotypes relied on the approximately 68 TRBV and about 15 TRBJ segments identified across samples. COPE and FqMerger were used to merge filtered high-quality paired reads into contigs. BLAST was used to align contigs to IMGT TRBV, TRBD and TRBJ reference genes, and CDR3 was defined according to IMGT. Any clonotype with a frequency above 0.1% was counted as a highly expanded clone. Repertoire diversity was measured by Shannon entropy, and V-J evenness by the Gini coefficient. Public clonotypes were defined as clonotypes shared by more than one individual. TCRdb reprocessing: public reads trimmed at Q25 with fastp, clones called with MiXCR, in-frame beta chains kept. CDR3 protein duplicates are merged, each entry listing the most common genes and DNA. The V and J calls were determined by TCRdb, not by the authors. Recorded for this sample are hundreds of thousands of distinct CDR3 sequences; under 20% of them occurred a single time. Clones ranked in the top ten supply 38% of the sample.

The receptor comes from a female donor with Graves disease. The rearrangement joined TRBV6-2 or TRBV6-3 to TRBJ2-7, and 7 junctional nucleotides match TRBD1. The specimen was peripheral blood mononuclear cells (PBMCs), collected at new diagnosis, from a patient treated with antithyroid drugs. The encoded CDR3 is CASGPTGSGYEQYF. The nucleotide sequence reads as follows: TGTGCCAGCGGGCCGACAGGGTCCGGCTACGAGCAGTACTTC.